The 2 T cell receptor beta chains below come from one sample, sequenced in a study of cytomegalovirus exposure and HLA in healthy donors. The PCR contained 60 Vbeta and 13 Jbeta primers. TCRdb's copy holds only in-frame clones and misses some; the assay was immunoSEQ multiplex PCR. The table lists some 120,000 clones, 60% to 75% of them singletons. The sample taken for sequencing was PBMCs. The receptors here all came from a woman aged 40-49 years in good health and CMV-seropositive.

The J gene is TRBJ1-3, the V gene TRBV6-5; the D gene is possibly TRBD1 (5 bases). Germline V gene data show CDR1 as MNHEY and CDR2 as SVGAGI. The CDR3 has 15 amino acids. Deletions cut 8 bases from V and 1 base from J, with 15 bases between. CDR3 bases: TGTGCCAGCGTGGCCGGGGGAGCGTCTGGAAACACCATATATTTT. Translated: CASVAGGASGNTIYF.

V gene TRBV2 combines with J gene TRBJ1-5; no reliable D call. V dropped 2 bases and J dropped 3 bases, with 20 bases sitting between them. The germline gives CDR1 SNHLY, CDR2 FYNNEI. The CDR3 extends over 18 amino acids. The CDR3 sequence: CASSEFSAPGSPNQPQHF. CDR3 DNA: TGTGCCAGCAGTGAATTCAGTGCCCCGGGGTCCCCCAATCAGCCCCAGCATTTT.